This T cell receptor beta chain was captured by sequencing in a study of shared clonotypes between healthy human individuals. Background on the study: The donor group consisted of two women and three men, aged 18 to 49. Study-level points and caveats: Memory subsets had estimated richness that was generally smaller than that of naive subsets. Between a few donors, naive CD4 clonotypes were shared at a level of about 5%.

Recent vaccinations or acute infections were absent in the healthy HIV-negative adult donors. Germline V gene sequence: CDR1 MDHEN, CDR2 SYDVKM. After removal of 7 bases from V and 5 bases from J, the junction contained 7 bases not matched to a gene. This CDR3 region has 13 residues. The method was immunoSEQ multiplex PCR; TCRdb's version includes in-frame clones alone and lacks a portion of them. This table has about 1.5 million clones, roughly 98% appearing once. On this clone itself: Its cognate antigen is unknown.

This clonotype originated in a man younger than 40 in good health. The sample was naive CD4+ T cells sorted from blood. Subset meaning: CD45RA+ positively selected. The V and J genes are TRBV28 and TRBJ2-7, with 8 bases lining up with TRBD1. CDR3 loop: CASNPGGRDEQYF. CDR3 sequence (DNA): TGTGCCAGCAATCCAGGGGGCCGGGACGAGCAGTACTTC.